The present TCR beta chain was sequenced within a study of blood T cell repertoires in COVID-19. The germline V gene encodes CDR1 SGHVS and CDR2 FQNEAQ. This CDR3 spans 17 amino acids. The V segment lost 5 bases and the J segment 0 bases; nucleotides outside the gene matches: 10. Authors' analysis steps: From reference gene primer amplification, estimates of nucleated cell counts were derived. The data were produced by immunoSEQ multiplex PCR, yet TCRdb's version contains in-frame clones alone and is incomplete. V and J calls plus clone size are reproduced from that table; the DNA served to infer D and trimming. The sample carries 150,000 or so clones, 77% recorded once.

The material sequenced was peripheral blood. V gene TRBV7-8 combines with J gene TRBJ2-1; TRBD2 aligns across 7 bases. This TCR was sampled from a woman in her fifties or sixties with active or convalescent COVID-19. The CDR3 bases are TGTGCCAGCAGCCTACGCCTAGCGGTGAGCTCCTACAATGAGCAGTTCTTC. Its translation is CASSLRLAVSSYNEQFF.